Below, 25 T cell receptor beta chains from the same sample are listed, as sequenced in a study of T cell repertoires in cytomegalovirus infection. Via MiXCR, TCRdb re-called the reads, giving one row per CDR3 protein. Of approximately 110,000 distinct CDR3 sequences in the sample, more than 25% were seen once. No cognate antigen is known for these TCRs. Sequenced material: CD8+ T cells from cultured PBMCs, taken from culture after CMV antigen stimulation. The receptors come from a human donor in good health (CMV status not recorded). Some clones in this sample may be carry-over from other donors' samples.

This clonotype has a single count. This chain joins TRBV6-2 or TRBV6-3 and TRBJ2-3, with TRBD2 identical over 16 bases. Germline CDR1 reads MNHEY; CDR2 reads SVGEGT. The CDR3 contains 17 residues. Trimming removed 6 bases from V and 1 base from J; junction bases left unmatched: 4. CDR3 loop: CASSPGLAGGRTDTQYF. DNA of the CDR3: TGTGCCAGCAGCCCGGGACTAGCGGGGGGGCGCACAGATACGCAGTATTTT.

The V and J genes are TRBV12-3 or TRBV12-4 and TRBJ2-2, with D perhaps TRBD2 (5 bases). The germline V and J ends were trimmed by 7 bases and 4 bases, with 16 bases remaining between them. The CDR3 covers 15 residues. CDR3 DNA sequence: TGTGCCAGCACCGCCGGCGGGCTGCCCACCGGGGAGCTGTTTTTT. This codes for CASTAGGLPTGELFF.

This clonotype was detected only a few times. The CDR3 DNA reads as TGTGCCAGCAGCGCGTTGGGGGGGCTCGGTACCGGGGAGCTGTTTTTT. Translating it yields CASSALGGLGTGELFF. This chain links TRBV7-8 with TRBJ2-2, with D perhaps TRBD2 (7 bases). The CDR3 is 16 amino acids. Germline CDR1 is SGHVS and CDR2 is FQNEAQ. The V end was cut by 5 bases, the J end by 5 bases, with 18 bases between.

This chain connects TRBV6-2 or TRBV6-3 to TRBJ2-2, with 9 positions matching TRBD1. The CDR3 totals 16 residues. With 5 bases clipped from V and 4 bases from J, the junction kept 8 bases outside the gene matches. In germline, CDR1 is MNHEY, CDR2 SVGEGT. The DNA for the CDR3 is TGTGCCAGCAGTAGTTCCGGGACAGGGACCACCGGGGAGCTGTTTTTT. Amino acid sequence: CASSSSGTGTTGELFF.

At least ten counts were recorded for this clonotype. The CDR3 sequence: CASSERDRFSGNTIYF. The DNA for the CDR3 is TGTGCCAGCAGTGAGAGGGACAGATTCTCTGGAAACACCATATATTTT. This chain links TRBV2 with TRBJ1-3, with 7 nucleotides matching TRBD1. This CDR3 is 16 amino acids long. The V gene end was trimmed by 3 bases and the J gene end by 0 bases; junction bases not matched to a gene: 5. Germline V CDR1 and CDR2: SNHLY, FYNNEI.

The chain combines TRBV5-1 with TRBJ2-7; D remains unclear. Germline V gene lookup returns CDR1 SGHRS and CDR2 YFSETQ. V was cut by 0 bases and J by 5 bases, with 15 bases left in between. The CDR3 loop spans 15 amino acids. CDR3 sequence: CASSLARYLPDEQYF. In DNA form, the CDR3 reads TGCGCCAGCAGCTTGGCCAGGTATCTCCCGGACGAGCAGTACTTC. Complete variable domain (other parts from reference TRBV5-1 and TRBJ2-7): KAGVTQTPRYLIKTRGQQVTLSCSPISGHRSVSWYQQTPGQGLQFLFEYFSETQRNKGNFPGRFSGRQFSNSRSEMNVSTLELGDSALYLCASSLARYLPDEQYFGPGTRLTVT.

This clonotype was counted ten times or more. The rearrangement uses TRBV6-5 and TRBJ2-1, with 7 bases that match TRBD2. After removal of 0 bases from V and 6 bases from J, the junction contained 8 bases not matched to a gene. Looked up from germline, CDR1 is MNHEY and CDR2 is SVGAGI. The CDR3 spans 16 residues. CDR3 region: CASSYSGLVGSNEQFF. The CDR3 DNA follows: TGTGCCAGCAGTTACTCTGGACTAGTCGGGTCCAATGAGCAGTTCTTC.

The chain recombines TRBV4-3 with TRBJ2-4; D unclear. The germline V gene has CDR1 LGHNA and CDR2 YSLEER. Trimming removed 0 bases at V and 0 bases at J, with 6 bases between. This CDR3 is 15 amino acids long. The CDR3 DNA sequence: TGCGCCAGCAGCCAAGATAGAAGAGCCAAAAACATTCAGTACTTC. Its protein is CASSQDRRAKNIQYF.

This chain links TRBV10-3 with TRBJ2-7; D unresolved. The V end lost 1 base, the J end lost 0 bases, and 1 base lay between the germline ends. The CDR3 length is 12 residues. CDR1 is ENHRY, CDR2 SYGVKD, per germline. The CDR3 DNA reads TGTGCCATCAGTGAGTACTCCTACGAGCAGTACTTC. This translates into CAISEYSYEQYF.

This clonotype was counted many times. The CDR3 DNA is TGTGCCAGCGTGACTCTGACAGGGGCGACCTACGAGCAGTACTTC. Protein product: CASVTLTGATYEQYF. The rearrangement joins TRBV7-2 to TRBJ2-7, with 8 bases aligning to TRBD1. Germline assignment: CDR1 SGHTA and CDR2 FQGNSA. V dropped 8 bases and J dropped 2; count of bases not matched to a gene: 11. The CDR3 totals 15 residues.

The V gene is TRBV7-9, the J gene TRBJ2-3; TRBD1 is a possible D gene (6 bases). The CDR3 is 15 amino acids. Looked up from germline, CDR1 is SEHNR and CDR2 is FQNEAQ (reference sequence). V lost 4 bases, J lost 2 bases, and 13 bases lay in between. The CDR3 is CASSSRDTYTDTQYF. CDR3 nucleotides: TGTGCCAGCAGCTCAAGGGACACATACACAGATACGCAGTATTTT.

The V and J genes are TRBV27 and TRBJ2-7; TRBD1 is a possible D gene (5 bases). Germline CDR1 and CDR2: MNHEY and SMNVEV (reference sequence). The ends were cut back, 5 bases at V and 1 base at J, with 9 bases in the middle. The CDR3 sequence is 13 residues long. CDR3: CASSRPGSYEQYF. CDR3 in DNA: TGTGCCAGCAGTCGCCCAGGGTCCTACGAGCAGTACTTC.

This clonotype turned up a few times. The J gene is TRBJ2-7, the V gene TRBV7-6, with a tentative D call TRBD1 (7 bases). The CDR3 sequence is 17 residues long. Germline CDR1 SGHVS, CDR2 FNYEAQ. V gave up 3 bases and J gave up 0 bases, with 18 bases separating them. The CDR3 region is CASSFVEGARSSYEQYF. The CDR3 DNA reads as TGTGCCAGCAGCTTTGTGGAGGGGGCGAGGAGCTCCTACGAGCAGTACTTC.

This clonotype has just a few counts. CDR3 bases: TGTGCCAGCAGCCAAGACGCGGGCATAATCTCCTACGAGCAGTACTTC. It specifies CASSQDAGIISYEQYF. The chain employs TRBV3-1 and TRBJ2-7; tentatively, D is TRBD2 (5 bases). Trimming shortened V by 0 bases and J by 0 bases, and 12 bases separated the two germline ends. The CDR3 has 16 amino acids. Germline CDR1 and CDR2: LGHDT and YNNKEL (reference sequence).

V and J are TRBV7-2 and TRBJ2-1; D perhaps matches TRBD2 (7 bases). The germline V and J ends were trimmed by 1 base and 7 bases, with 17 bases remaining between them. The CDR3 totals 16 residues. The germline gives CDR1 SGHTA, CDR2 FQGNSA. The CDR3 protein is CASSLVTGLVMNEQFF. The CDR3 DNA follows: TGTGCCAGCAGCTTAGTGACAGGACTAGTGATGAATGAGCAGTTCTTC.

On this clonotype: One end of the junction fails to match germline, which may point to a read error. The rearrangement joins TRBV28 to TRBJ2-7; D may correspond to TRBD1 or TRBD2 (5 bases each). The germline gives CDR1 MDHEN, CDR2 SYDVKM. This CDR3 spans 11 amino acids. The CDR3: CASSLGTLVRF. The CDR3 DNA sequence: TGTGCCAGCAGTTTAGGGACGCTGGTTCGCTTC.

At least ten counts were recorded for this clonotype. This chain uses TRBV7-2 with TRBJ2-3; possibly TRBD1 for D (6 bases). The V and J ends lost 0 bases and 5 bases respectively, with 12 bases between them. There are 15 residues in the CDR3. Germline CDR1 is SGHTA and CDR2 is FQGNSA. CDR3 nucleotide sequence: TGTGCCAGCAGCTTAGCGGGGGCTACCGGAGATACGCAGTATTTT. Protein product: CASSLAGATGDTQYF.

This clonotype was recorded a few times. The genes are TRBV2 and TRBJ2-7; 7 bases fit TRBD1. Germline V gene sequence: CDR1 SNHLY, CDR2 FYNNEI. The CDR3 is 17 residues long. The junction had 13 bases not matched to a gene; V was cut back by 1 base and J by 4 bases. The CDR3 is CASSEEGPGQLDYEQYF. CDR3 sequence (DNA): TGTGCCAGCAGTGAAGAGGGCCCGGGACAGCTAGATTACGAGCAGTACTTC. Supplemented by reference TRBV2 and TRBJ2-7, the full variable domain reads EPEVTQTPSHQVTQMGQEVILRCVPISNHLYFYWYRQILGQKVEFLVSFYNNEISEKSEIFDDQFSVERPDGSNFTLKIRSTKLEDSAMYFCASSEEGPGQLDYEQYFGPGTRLTVT.

This clonotype has a count of ten or more. The chain recombines TRBV7-2 with TRBJ2-6; unclear D gene. Germline V CDR1 and CDR2: SGHTA, FQGNSA. This CDR3 spans 14 amino acids. V dropped 2 bases and J dropped 2 bases, with 4 bases sitting between them. The CDR3 sequence: CASSLSTGANVLTF. The CDR3 coding sequence is TGTGCCAGCAGCTTAAGCACTGGGGCCAACGTCCTGACTTTC.

This clonotype was seen only a few times. One end of the junction is discordant with germline, which a read error may explain. The CDR3 sequence: CASSLVDSGTHPKF. CDR3 nucleotides: TGTGCCAGCAGTTTAGTGGACTCCGGGACCCATCCAAAGTTT. The gene calls are TRBV12-3 or TRBV12-4 and TRBJ1-4, with D tentatively TRBD1 (5 bases). The CDR3 sequence is 14 residues long.

This clonotype occurred a few times. One junction end does not reproduce the germline sequence, and a read error may be involved. The chain recombines TRBV7-7 with TRBJ2-1, with D perhaps matching TRBD2 (5 bases). The CDR3 extends over 13 amino acids. Germline V gene sequence: CDR1 SSHAT, CDR2 FNYEAQ (reference sequence). The CDR3 coding sequence is TGTGCTAGCAGCTTAGGCCGGGGTTATGAGCAGTTCTTC. Translating it yields CASSLGRGYEQFF.

J is TRBJ2-7 and V is TRBV27; 7 nucleotides line up with TRBD1. Germline V gene sequence: CDR1 MNHEY, CDR2 SMNVEV (reference sequence). This CDR3 has 18 amino acids. V lost 6 bases, J lost 3 bases, and 20 bases stayed unmatched. The CDR3 DNA sequence: TGTGCCAGCAGCCTCACGCTGCCGGGACAGCTCAACAACTACGAGCAGTACTTC. Residues: CASSLTLPGQLNNYEQYF.

The genes are TRBV7-3 and TRBJ2-3; 10 nucleotides agree with TRBD1. The junction had 2 bases not matched to a gene; V was cut back by 6 bases and J by 5 bases. There are 13 residues in the CDR3. Per the germline V gene, CDR1 is SGHTA and CDR2 is FQGTGA. The CDR3 reads CASRGQGEDTQYF. The CDR3 DNA reads TGTGCCAGCAGAGGACAGGGGGAAGATACGCAGTATTTT.

The CDR3 DNA is TGCGCCAGCAGCCGGCAGGGGGTTGGGGCCAACGTCCTGACTTTC. Protein product: CASSRQGVGANVLTF. The chain uses TRBV4-1 and TRBJ2-6; the match to TRBD1 covers 7 bases. Germline loops: CDR1 MGHRA, CDR2 YSYEKL. V lost 4 bases to trimming and J lost 3 bases; unmatched junction nucleotides: 3. The CDR3 consists of 15 residues.

This clonotype was counted at least ten times. The J gene is TRBJ1-2, the V gene TRBV7-2, with D possibly being TRBD1 (5 bases). The CDR3 runs to 17 residues. V was shortened by 1 base and J by 2 bases, with 17 bases between the two germline ends. Germline V gene sequence: CDR1 SGHTA, CDR2 FQGNSA. The CDR3 DNA reads TGTGCCAGCAGCTTAGAGTCCGGGCAGGGACGGAACTATGGCTACACCTTC. Amino acid sequence: CASSLESGQGRNYGYTF.